This T cell receptor beta chain was documented in a study of T cells after posttransplantation cyclophosphamide. The V gene's germline CDR1 is LNHNV and CDR2 YYDKDF (reference sequence). The CDR3 is 16 amino acids. With 4 bases clipped from V and 3 bases from J, the junction kept 6 bases outside the gene matches. Busulfan-fludarabine conditioning, marrow transplant, and cyclophosphamide on days +3 and +4 were administered. The data were produced by immunoSEQ multiplex PCR, yet TCRdb's version contains in-frame clones alone and is incomplete. In the table there are roughly 10,000 clones, roughly 80% of which are singletons. Note on this clone: Antigen: not known.

General study results and limits: Later blood repertoires were often dominated by clones from the donor CD8+ memory compartment.

The receptor was isolated from a female patient aged 50-59 years who received an allogeneic stem cell transplant from a related donor, was CMV-positive, and had no GVHD. T cells may partly derive from the graft donor. The source material was PBMCs, sampled roughly 62 months after allogeneic stem cell transplant with posttransplant cyclophosphamide. V usage is TRBV15 and J usage is TRBJ2-2; 9 bases line up with TRBD2. CDR3: CATSTRAGGDTGELFF. CDR3 in DNA: TGTGCCACCAGCACCCGAGCGGGAGGAGACACCGGGGAGCTGTTTTTT.